The T cell receptor beta chain described here comes from a study of cytomegalovirus exposure and HLA in healthy donors. The study ran its PCR with 60 Vbeta and 13 Jbeta primers. Method: immunoSEQ multiplex PCR; TCRdb's copy keeps in-frame clones and lacks some. The sample records some 150,000 clones, under 85% being singletons. The sequence derives from a man between 18 and 35 years old in good health and CMV-seronegative. The source material was PBMCs.

DNA of the CDR3: TGCAGCGGTGGGACAGTAAGCACAGATACGCAGTATTTT. Its translation: CSGGTVSTDTQYF. The J gene is TRBJ2-3, the V gene TRBV29-1, with 7 positions matching TRBD1. The germline V gene encodes CDR1 SQVTM and CDR2 ANQGSEA. The CDR3 spans 13 residues. V lost 7 bases to trimming and J lost 0 bases; unmatched junction nucleotides: 4.